These 28 T cell receptor beta chains were sequenced from one sample in a study of beta chain features in type 1 diabetes. The authors reverse transcribed all of the isolated RNA, so sequencing captured expressed TCRB transcripts. Using immunoSEQ multiplex PCR, the repertoire was profiled, and TCRdb retains in-frame clones only, with some absent. The top ten hold around 0.044% of the sample, which has about 350,000 clones, around 19% seen once. The sequenced material came from naive CD4+ T cells from blood. The receptors were gathered from a woman aged 18-35 years in good health.

This sequence joins TRBV9 and TRBJ2-7; 7 bases line up with TRBD1. V dropped 2 bases and J dropped 2; count of bases not matched to a gene: 4. The V gene's germline CDR1 is SGDLS and CDR2 YYNGEE. The CDR3 is 14 amino acids. The CDR3 region has the DNA TGTGCCAGCAGCGTTCAGGGGGACACCTACGAGCAGTACTTC. Translation gives CASSVQGDTYEQYF.

This chain links TRBV25-1 with TRBJ2-3, with 8 bases that match TRBD2. Losses at the gene ends were 5 bases for V and 0 bases for J; bases not matched to a gene: 1. CDR1 MGHDK and CDR2 SYGVNS come from the germline V gene. The CDR3 is made up of 14 amino acids. The CDR3 spells CASSPSGSTDTQYF. CDR3 sequence (DNA): TGTGCCAGCAGTCCTAGCGGGAGCACAGATACGCAGTATTTT. Combining the CDR3 with reference TRBV25-1 and TRBJ2-3 gives the whole variable domain EADIYQTPRYLVIGTGKKITLECSQTMGHDKMYWYQQDPGMELHLIHYSYGVNSTEKGDLSSESTVSRIRTEHFPLTLESARPSHTSQYLCASSPSGSTDTQYFGPGTRLTVL.

The CDR3: CASSDPGSRETQYF. CDR3 DNA: TGTGCCAGCAGTGATCCGGGGAGCAGAGAGACCCAGTACTTC. V gene TRBV25-1 combines with J gene TRBJ2-5; tentative D call: TRBD2 (5 bases). V lost 3 bases and J lost 4, with 12 bases in between. This CDR3 is 14 amino acids long. The V gene's germline CDR1 is MGHDK and CDR2 SYGVNS.

The chain links TRBV4-1 to TRBJ2-3; D gene ambiguous. The length of the CDR3 is 15 residues. V was trimmed by 0 bases and J by 10 bases, leaving 17 bases between them. Germline-derived CDR1 and CDR2 are MGHRA and YSYEKL. The CDR3 reads CASSQDRALVGSQYF. The CDR3 DNA reads TGCGCCAGCAGCCAAGATCGAGCGCTAGTCGGGTCGCAGTATTTT.

The chain is built from TRBV18 and TRBJ2-3; D gene unclear. This CDR3 spans 13 amino acids. The V and J ends lost 1 base and 8 bases respectively, with 10 bases between them. Germline CDR1 and CDR2: KGHSH and LQKENI. CDR3: CASSPLEWSTQYF. Written as DNA, the CDR3 is TGTGCCAGCTCACCACTCGAGTGGAGTACGCAGTATTTT.

This clone came up a few times. The CDR3 nucleotides read TGCAGCGTTGATGTGAGGGAACTCCTGAACACTGAAGCTTTCTTT. Translating gives CSVDVRELLNTEAFF. The V and J genes are TRBV29-1 and TRBJ1-1; the D is unclear. V gave up 3 bases and J gave up 0 bases, with 14 bases separating them. Germline CDR1 reads SQVTM; CDR2 reads ANQGSEA. There are 15 residues in the CDR3.

There are a few counts of this clone. The rearrangement joins TRBV30 to TRBJ2-5; a weak D match, TRBD2 (5 bases). The CDR3 loop spans 11 amino acids. CDR1 and CDR2 from the germline V gene are GTSNPN and SVGIG (reference sequence). V was pared by 5 bases and J by 5 bases, with 9 bases between. The CDR3 sequence is CAWLGSETQYF. The CDR3 DNA follows: TGTGCCTGGCTGGGGAGCGAGACCCAGTACTTC. The complete variable domain, with remaining parts taken from reference TRBV30 and TRBJ2-5, reads SQTIHQWPATLVQPVGSPLSLECTVEGTSNPNLYWYRQAAGRGLQLLFYSVGIGQISSEVPQNLSASRPQDRQFILSSKKLLLSDSGFYLCAWLGSETQYFGPGTRLLVL.

This rearrangement joins TRBV9 to TRBJ2-1; 7 bases match TRBD2. J was trimmed by 9 bases and V by 2 bases; bases with no gene match: 11. The CDR3 spans 15 residues. Germline CDR1 reads SGDLS; CDR2 reads YYNGEE. The CDR3: CASSVGGRAIIEQFF. Written as DNA, the CDR3 is TGTGCCAGCAGCGTCGGAGGGAGGGCCATAATTGAGCAGTTCTTC.

There are a few counts of this clone. The CDR3: CASSLGPRETQYF. The DNA of the CDR3 is TGTGCCAGCAGCTTAGGTCCGAGGGAGACCCAGTACTTC. The chain couples TRBV7-2 to TRBJ2-5, with D hard to call. The CDR3 totals 13 residues. Germline V gene data show CDR1 as SGHTA and CDR2 as FQGNSA. V was shortened by 1 base and J by 5 bases, with 8 bases between the two germline ends.

The genes are TRBV10-3 and TRBJ2-1; possible D gene TRBD2, 5 bases. Germline CDR1 is ENHRY and CDR2 is SYGVKD. The CDR3 runs 12 residues. Trimming shortened V by 4 bases and J by 9 bases, and 10 bases separated the two germline ends. The CDR3 DNA follows: TGTGCCATCAGTGTCGGGGTGGGTGAGCAGTTCTTC. It is translated as CAISVGVGEQFF.

This clone turned up a few times. The V gene is TRBV11-3, the J gene TRBJ1-1, with D uncertain. The V end was cut by 1 base, the J end by 1 base, with 13 bases between. The CDR3 totals 16 residues. The germline V gene encodes CDR1 SGHNT and CDR2 YENEEA. CDR3 DNA: TGTGCCAGCAGCTTAGGGCGTGACAAGGAGAACACTGAAGCTTTCTTT. Residues: CASSLGRDKENTEAFF.

This clone was counted only a few times. V and J are TRBV30 and TRBJ2-7; possibly TRBD2 for D (5 bases). The germline V gene has CDR1 GTSNPN and CDR2 SVGIG (reference sequence). V lost 3 bases to trimming and J lost 4 bases, with 16 bases between them. The CDR3 loop spans 14 amino acids. In nucleotides, the CDR3 is TGTGCCTGGAGGCCTGGAGGTGGCCGATACGAGCAGTACTTC. This translates into CAWRPGGGRYEQYF.

This clone has a handful of counts. The V gene is TRBV4-2, the J gene TRBJ2-3; 12 bases agree with TRBD2. Losses at the gene ends were 0 bases for V and 1 base for J; bases not matched to a gene: 11. CDR3 length: 20 amino acids. Looked up from germline, CDR1 is LGHNA and CDR2 is YNFKEQ. CDR3 region: CASSQERGLAGGPGTDTQYF. The CDR3 DNA reads TGTGCCAGCAGCCAAGAAAGGGGGCTAGCGGGGGGGCCGGGCACAGATACGCAGTATTTT.

The sample holds a few counts of this clone. The J gene is TRBJ2-7, the V gene TRBV5-1; perhaps TRBD1 as D (6 bases). CDR1 is SGHRS and CDR2 is YFSETQ in the germline V gene. The CDR3 consists of 14 residues. V was clipped by 4 bases and J by 6 bases, with 17 bases between them. CDR3 loop: CASSVRDTGGEQYF. Written as DNA, the CDR3 is TGCGCCAGCAGCGTCCGGGACACGGGCGGCGAGCAGTACTTC. Based on the CDR3 plus reference TRBV5-1 and TRBJ2-7, the full variable domain is KAGVTQTPRYLIKTRGQQVTLSCSPISGHRSVSWYQQTPGQGLQFLFEYFSETQRNKGNFPGRFSGRQFSNSRSEMNVSTLELGDSALYLCASSVRDTGGEQYFGPGTRLTVT.

The chain uses TRBV6-6 and TRBJ2-5, with D maybe TRBD1 (6 bases). Germline values: CDR1 MNHNY, CDR2 SVGAGI (reference sequence). This CDR3 contains 13 residues. V dropped 8 bases and J dropped 5 bases, with 15 bases sitting between them. The CDR3 bases are TGTGCCAGCGAACAGGGCGGCGGGGAGACCCAGTACTTC. Its protein product is CASEQGGGETQYF.

This clone was seen only a few times. The chain combines TRBV9 with TRBJ2-3; the D gene is possibly TRBD1 (6 bases). CDR1 is SGDLS, CDR2 YYNGEE, per germline. V lost 3 bases and J 2 bases, leaving 13 bases between the germline ends. The CDR3 is 15 residues long. CDR3 sequence: CASSGRGSLTDTQYF. The CDR3 coding sequence is TGTGCCAGCAGCGGCAGGGGATCGCTCACAGATACGCAGTATTTT.

A note on this clone: Other DNA variants within this sample encode the same CDR3. The V gene is TRBV4-2, the J gene TRBJ1-1; the D is unclear. Germline CDR1 reads LGHNA; CDR2 reads YNFKEQ. The CDR3 is 14 residues long. Between the trimmed V and J ends, which lost 3 bases and 1 base, there was a span of 9 bases. CDR3 sequence: CASSQPTGNTEAFF. The CDR3 DNA reads TGTGCCAGCAGCCAGCCGACGGGGAACACTGAAGCTTTCTTT.

V is TRBV9 and J is TRBJ1-2, with D perhaps TRBD1 (5 bases). V shed 3 bases and J shed 5 bases, with 14 bases lying between them. The CDR3 contains 14 residues. CDR1 SGDLS and CDR2 YYNGEE come from the germline V gene. For the CDR3, the DNA is TGTGCCAGCAGCGAAGCCGGGGGTCGGTATGGCTACACCTTC. Its translation is CASSEAGGRYGYTF.

This clone was seen a few times. The chain has TRBV6-1 and TRBJ2-1; D possibly corresponds to TRBD1 (5 bases). From germline, CDR1 is MNHNS and CDR2 SASEGT. The CDR3 spans 13 residues. Trimming took off 5 bases at V and 4 bases at J, with 9 bases between the two ends. As DNA, the CDR3 is TGTGCCAGCAGTCTGGACACATACAATGAGCAGTTCTTC. This translates into CASSLDTYNEQFF.

This clone was detected only a few times. The rearrangement links TRBV5-1 to TRBJ2-1; 13 bases agree with TRBD2. CDR1 and CDR2 from the germline V gene are SGHRS and YFSETQ. CDR3 size: 16 residues. Trimming removed 4 bases from V and 7 bases from J; junction bases left unmatched: 8. The CDR3 sequence is CASSDVTSGGSNEQFF. The DNA for the CDR3 is TGCGCCAGCAGCGACGTGACTAGCGGGGGGTCGAATGAGCAGTTCTTC.

The chain is built from TRBV29-1 and TRBJ2-3, with 9 bases fitting TRBD2. V dropped 3 bases and J dropped 2; count of bases not matched to a gene: 6. The CDR3 loop spans 15 amino acids. CDR1 and CDR2 (germline): SQVTM, ANQGSEA. CDR3 protein: CSVDMASGVTDTQYF. The CDR3 nucleotides are TGCAGCGTTGATATGGCTAGCGGGGTCACAGATACGCAGTATTTT.

This clone was seen a handful of times. V gene TRBV4-3 combines with J gene TRBJ1-4; TRBD1 aligns across 10 bases. Germline V gene data show CDR1 as LGHNA and CDR2 as YSLEER. The CDR3 runs to 17 residues. The V gene end was trimmed by 2 bases and the J gene end by 6 bases; junction bases not matched to a gene: 9. CDR3 in amino acids: CASSQPSYGTGDEKLFF. As DNA, the CDR3 is TGCGCCAGCAGCCAACCTTCCTACGGGACAGGGGATGAAAAACTGTTTTTT.

There are a few counts of this clone. The chain recombines TRBV30 with TRBJ2-1, with D perhaps TRBD2 (5 bases). V was shortened by 4 bases and J by 6 bases, with 13 bases between the two germline ends. This CDR3 contains 13 residues. Germline CDR1 reads GTSNPN; CDR2 reads SVGIG (reference sequence). The CDR3 spells CAWTRGSPNEQFF. DNA of the CDR3: TGTGCCTGGACCCGGGGAAGCCCCAATGAGCAGTTCTTC.

CDR3: CASKGQVEYEQFF. CDR3 DNA sequence: TGCGCCAGCAAGGGACAGGTTGAATATGAGCAGTTCTTC. The chain has TRBV5-1 and TRBJ2-1; 8 bases are shared with TRBD1. CDR3 size: 13 residues. Trimming cost V 6 bases and J 8 bases; bases outside gene matches: 7. Germline values: CDR1 SGHRS, CDR2 YFSETQ. Using reference TRBV5-1 and TRBJ2-1 for the parts outside the CDR3, the full variable domain is KAGVTQTPRYLIKTRGQQVTLSCSPISGHRSVSWYQQTPGQGLQFLFEYFSETQRNKGNFPGRFSGRQFSNSRSEMNVSTLELGDSALYLCASKGQVEYEQFFGPGTRLTVL.

This clone appeared a few times. This sequence joins TRBV5-6 and TRBJ1-2, with 9 positions matching TRBD1. The CDR3 covers 18 residues. V was pared by 0 bases and J by 1 base, with 10 bases of the junction left unmatched. Per the germline V gene, CDR1 is SGHDT and CDR2 is YYEEEE. The CDR3 DNA reads TGTGCCAGCAGCTTGGATCCGGGACAGGGCTTCGGTAACTATGGCTACACCTTC. This sequence encodes CASSLDPGQGFGNYGYTF.

This clone has a handful of counts. The genes are TRBV5-1 and TRBJ2-3, with TRBD1 matching over 8 bases. V was pared by 4 bases and J by 4 bases, with 2 bases of the junction left unmatched. There are 13 residues in the CDR3. CDR1 and CDR2 (germline): SGHRS, YFSETQ. The CDR3 region has the DNA TGCGCCAGCAGCAACAGGGGGGCAGATACGCAGTATTTT. Amino acids: CASSNRGADTQYF.

As to this clone: This specimen includes other DNA sequences encoding the same CDR3. The V and J genes are TRBV5-1 and TRBJ2-2; TRBD1 aligns across 7 bases. The CDR3 is 13 amino acids. Trimming took 4 bases from V and 4 from J; bases not matched to a gene: 1. CDR1 is SGHRS, CDR2 YFSETQ, per germline. The CDR3 region has the DNA TGCGCCAGCAGCAGGGACAGCACCGGGGAGCTGTTTTTT. This encodes CASSRDSTGELFF. The complete variable domain, with remaining parts taken from reference TRBV5-1 and TRBJ2-2, reads KAGVTQTPRYLIKTRGQQVTLSCSPISGHRSVSWYQQTPGQGLQFLFEYFSETQRNKGNFPGRFSGRQFSNSRSEMNVSTLELGDSALYLCASSRDSTGELFFGEGSRLTVL.

The chain has TRBV6-1 and TRBJ1-6, with 9 bases matching TRBD1. Trimming took 7 bases from V and 13 from J; bases not matched to a gene: 8. The germline CDR1 and CDR2 sequences are MNHNS and SASEGT. The length of the CDR3 is 13 residues. For the CDR3, the DNA is TGTGCCAGCACAGGACAGGGGTTAGGCCCCCTCCACTTT. This encodes CASTGQGLGPLHF.